Listed here are 16 T cell receptor beta chains from one sample, sequenced in a study of CD8+CD57+ T cells in acquired aplastic anemia. CDR3 and TCR beta VDJ profiling relied on genomic DNA as the template. One entry per CDR3 protein, called by TCRdb with MiXCR from the reads. The data hold 180,000 or so distinct CDR3 sequences, with less than 55% observed a single time. The specimen sequenced was sorted CD4+, CD8+, or CD8+CD57+ T cells (not recorded which) from PBMCs. The receptor source for this set is a human donor in good health.

The sample holds one count of this clonotype. Since a much larger clone is just one base distant, this may be a read error. The rearrangement links TRBV5-1 to TRBJ1-2; D is unclear. Per the germline V gene, CDR1 is SGHRS and CDR2 is YFSETQ. The CDR3 sequence is 15 residues long. The CDR3 bases are TGCGCCAGCAGCTTGGATGGAACCCCCTACTATGACTACACCTTC. It is translated as CASSLDGTPYYDYTF.

V usage is TRBV7-6 and J usage is TRBJ2-5; D gene ambiguous. This CDR3 is built from 12 residues. CDR1 SGHVS and CDR2 FNYEAQ come from the germline V gene. V was pared by 2 bases and J by 5 bases, with 6 bases between. The CDR3, as DNA: TGTGCCAGCAGCTTATGGGCGGAGACCCAGTACTTC. It translates to CASSLWAETQYF.

This clonotype was counted ten times or more. J is TRBJ1-2 and V is TRBV20-1; 9 bases match TRBD1. CDR1 is DFQATT and CDR2 is SNEGSKA in the germline V gene (reference sequence). This CDR3 has 13 amino acids. Germline trimming cut 5 bases from V and 6 bases from J; bases unmatched to any gene: 7. The CDR3, as DNA: TGCAGTGCTCAACAGGGGGCGAAGGATGGCTACACCTTC. Translated: CSAQQGAKDGYTF.

Concerning this clonotype itself: Possible read error: a much larger clone is one base away. The conserved phenylalanine or tryptophan is not found at the CDR3 terminus, so this likely reflects a read error. The genes are TRBV7-2 and TRBJ2-3, with a possible D match to TRBD2 (6 bases). Trimming cost V 4 bases and J 0 bases, with 17 bases left between them. CDR3 size: 17 residues. Germline V CDR1 and CDR2: SGHTA, FQGNSA. The CDR3 nucleotides read TGTGCCAGCAGCTATCGCGGCGTAGCGGCTAGCACAGATACGCAGTATTCT. Residues: CASSYRGVAASTDTQYS.

This rearrangement joins TRBV24-1 to TRBJ2-3; 7 bases align to TRBD2. This CDR3 has 15 residues. Germline assignment: CDR1 KGHDR and CDR2 SFDVKD. The V segment lost 4 bases and the J segment 2 bases; nucleotides outside the gene matches: 5. The CDR3 DNA is TGTGCCACCAGTGACCTGCGGGGGAACACAGATACGCAGTATTTT. Residues: CATSDLRGNTDTQYF.

The chain joins TRBV2 to TRBJ2-1, with TRBD2 matching 9 bases. Losses at the gene ends were 5 bases for V and 4 bases for J; bases not matched to a gene: 6. The CDR3 totals 15 residues. Germline V gene sequence: CDR1 SNHLY, CDR2 FYNNEI. This CDR3 reads CASSLAGVNYNEQFF. CDR3 coding DNA: TGTGCCAGCAGTTTAGCGGGAGTAAATTACAATGAGCAGTTCTTC.

V and J are TRBV20-1 and TRBJ2-7; 9 bases map to TRBD2. The ends lost 4 bases at V and 4 bases at J; junction bases unmatched: 2. CDR1 is DFQATT, CDR2 SNEGSKA, per germline (reference sequence). The CDR3 covers 12 residues. The CDR3 DNA reads as TGCAGTGCTACGCGGGGGGGATACGAGCAGTACTTC. Translation: CSATRGGYEQYF.

The chain combines TRBV19 with TRBJ1-6; 7 bases are a match to TRBD1. V was pared by 6 bases and J by 5 bases, with 7 bases of the junction left unmatched. CDR3 length: 15 amino acids. Germline V gives CDR1 LNHDA, CDR2 SQIVND (reference sequence). The CDR3 sequence: CASRPRDRDNSPLHF. The CDR3 coding sequence is TGTGCCAGTAGACCCCGTGACAGGGATAATTCACCCCTCCACTTT.

The CDR3 protein is CASSSLGGGREKLFF. The CDR3 DNA reads as TGTGCCAGCAGTTCTCTAGGAGGGGGGAGAGAAAAACTGTTTTTT. The chain uses TRBV6-1 and TRBJ1-4; a possible D gene is TRBD1 (6 bases). The CDR3 runs 15 residues. V was pared by 5 bases and J by 8 bases, with 18 bases between. Germline assignment: CDR1 MNHNS and CDR2 SASEGT.

The CDR3 DNA reads TGTGCCATCGGTGTACGCGGGGGGGTGTTGGAAGATACGCAGTATTTT. Protein sequence: CAIGVRGGVLEDTQYF. The chain joins TRBV10-3 to TRBJ2-3, with 9 bases identical to TRBD2. V lost 8 bases to trimming and J lost 5 bases; unmatched junction nucleotides: 14. The V gene's germline CDR1 is ENHRY and CDR2 SYGVKD. This CDR3 is 16 amino acids long.

This clonotype was counted ten times or more. The V call is TRBV24-1, the J call TRBJ2-1; 7 bases fit TRBD2. With 4 bases clipped from V and 8 bases from J, the junction kept 13 bases outside the gene matches. Looked up from germline, CDR1 is KGHDR and CDR2 is SFDVKD. The CDR3 is 16 residues long. CDR3 loop: CATSDPGWEGRYEQFF. CDR3 DNA: TGTGCCACCAGTGACCCCGGGTGGGAGGGCCGTTATGAGCAGTTCTTC.

This chain connects TRBV20-1 to TRBJ2-5; D is ambiguous. The CDR3 has 12 amino acids. V was shortened by 3 bases and J by 5 bases, with 10 bases between the two germline ends. Per germline, CDR1 DFQATT and CDR2 SNEGSKA (reference sequence). CDR3 loop: CSARGYRETQYF. Written as DNA, the CDR3 is TGCAGTGCTAGGGGGTATCGGGAGACCCAGTACTTC.

This chain connects TRBV20-1 to TRBJ2-1; unclear D gene. CDR1 and CDR2 (germline): DFQATT, SNEGSKA (reference sequence). V gave up 3 bases and J gave up 5 bases, with 5 bases separating them. This CDR3 region has 11 residues. The CDR3 coding sequence is TGCAGTGCTAGGATCGACAATGAGCAGTTCTTC. The encoded protein is CSARIDNEQFF.

This chain uses TRBV11-1 with TRBJ1-6, with 9 bases fitting TRBD1. Germline lookup yields CDR1 SGHAT and CDR2 FQDESV (reference sequence). The CDR3 consists of 14 residues. V was pared by 6 bases and J by 10 bases, with 7 bases of the junction left unmatched. The CDR3 DNA reads as TGTGCCAGCAGTACGGGACAGGGTTTATCACCCCTCCACTTT. Residues: CASSTGQGLSPLHF.

About this clonotype: This could be a read error, since a much larger clone is one nucleotide away. The V and J genes are TRBV12-3 or TRBV12-4 and TRBJ2-1; possible D gene TRBD1, 7 bases. This CDR3 contains 15 residues. The DNA for the CDR3 is TGTGCCAGCAGTTTGACAGGGACTCTTGGGAATGAGCAGCTCTTC. Its protein is CASSLTGTLGNEQLF.

The V gene is TRBV9, the J gene TRBJ2-2, with 10 nucleotides matching TRBD1. The CDR3 has 16 residues. CDR1 is SGDLS and CDR2 is YYNGEE in the germline V gene. V trimming: 5 bases; J trimming: 5 bases; junction bases outside the gene matches: 9. The CDR3 here is CASSVTGQGKTGELFF. CDR3 nucleotide sequence: TGTGCCAGCAGTGTCACGGGACAGGGGAAAACCGGGGAGCTGTTTTTT.